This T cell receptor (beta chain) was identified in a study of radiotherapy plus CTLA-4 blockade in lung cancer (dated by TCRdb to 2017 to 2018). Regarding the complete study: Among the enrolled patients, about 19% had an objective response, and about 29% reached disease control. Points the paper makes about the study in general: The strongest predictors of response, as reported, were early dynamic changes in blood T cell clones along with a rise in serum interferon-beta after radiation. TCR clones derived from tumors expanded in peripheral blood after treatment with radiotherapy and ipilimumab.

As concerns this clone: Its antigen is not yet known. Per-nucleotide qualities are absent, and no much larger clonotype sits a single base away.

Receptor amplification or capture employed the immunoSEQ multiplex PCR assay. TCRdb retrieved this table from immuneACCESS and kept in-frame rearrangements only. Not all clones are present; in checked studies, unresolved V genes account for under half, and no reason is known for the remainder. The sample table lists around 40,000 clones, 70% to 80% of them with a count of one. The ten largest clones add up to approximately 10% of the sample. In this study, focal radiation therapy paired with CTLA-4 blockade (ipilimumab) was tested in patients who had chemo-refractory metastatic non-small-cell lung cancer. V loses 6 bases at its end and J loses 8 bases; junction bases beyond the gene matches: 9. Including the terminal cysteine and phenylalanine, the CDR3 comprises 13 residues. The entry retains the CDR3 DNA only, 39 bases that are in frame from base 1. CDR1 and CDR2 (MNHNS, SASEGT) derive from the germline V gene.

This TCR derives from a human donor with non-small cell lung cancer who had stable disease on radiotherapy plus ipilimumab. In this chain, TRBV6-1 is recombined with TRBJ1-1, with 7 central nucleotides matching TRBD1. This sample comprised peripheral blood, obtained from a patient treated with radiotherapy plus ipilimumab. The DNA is TGTGCCAGCAGGTGGGACAGTTCCGTAGAAGCTTTCTTT. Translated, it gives CASRWDSSVEAFF.